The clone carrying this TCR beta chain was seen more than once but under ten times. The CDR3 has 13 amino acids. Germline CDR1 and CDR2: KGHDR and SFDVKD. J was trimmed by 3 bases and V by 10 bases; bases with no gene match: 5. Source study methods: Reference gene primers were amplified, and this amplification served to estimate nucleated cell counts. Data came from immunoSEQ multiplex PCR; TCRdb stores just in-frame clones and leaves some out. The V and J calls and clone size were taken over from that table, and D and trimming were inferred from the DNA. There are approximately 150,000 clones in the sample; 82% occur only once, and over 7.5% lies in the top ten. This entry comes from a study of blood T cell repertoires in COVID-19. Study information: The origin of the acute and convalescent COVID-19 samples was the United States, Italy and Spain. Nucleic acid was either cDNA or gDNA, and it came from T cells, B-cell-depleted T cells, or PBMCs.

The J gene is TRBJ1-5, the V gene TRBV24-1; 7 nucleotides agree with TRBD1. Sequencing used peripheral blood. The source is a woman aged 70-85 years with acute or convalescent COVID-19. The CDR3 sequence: CATRQGNNQPQHF. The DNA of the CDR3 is TGTGCCACTAGACAGGGTAACAATCAGCCCCAGCATTTT.